One and the same sample provided the 7 T cell receptor beta chains below, sequenced in a study of blood T cells in healthy people across ages. Then a second PCR, running about 6 to 12 cycles, was carried out with a sample-barcoded 5' primer and a J-beta primer mix. Using its own MiXCR run on the 5' RACE reads, TCRdb lists one record per CDR3 protein. The sample holds about 1,400,000 distinct CDR3 sequences; 35% to 45% are singletons and the top ten take 7.9%. Sequencing input: blood. These TCRs come from a woman aged 18-35 years in good health.

This clonotype was counted only a few times. This chain uses TRBV20-1 with TRBJ2-1; D ambiguous. Trimming left V 3 bases short and J 9 bases short, with 9 bases between. CDR3 size: 11 residues. Germline loops: CDR1 DFQATT, CDR2 SNEGSKA (reference sequence). The CDR3 is CSASPWREQFF. CDR3 DNA: TGCAGTGCTAGCCCTTGGCGTGAGCAGTTCTTC.

V and J are TRBV5-1 and TRBJ2-5; 7 nucleotides agree with TRBD1. This CDR3 region has 16 residues. V lost 0 bases and J lost 11; bases outside the gene matches: 16. Germline V gives CDR1 SGHRS, CDR2 YFSETQ. The CDR3 protein is CASSLARDSLFSEQYF. Here the CDR3 DNA reads TGCGCCAGCAGCTTGGCGAGGGACAGCCTCTTTAGTGAGCAGTACTTC.

This chain joins TRBV25-1 and TRBJ2-1, with D hard to call. Trimming removed 3 bases at V and 2 bases at J, with 14 bases between. Germline assignment: CDR1 MGHDK and CDR2 SYGVNS. This CDR3 has 16 amino acids. As DNA, the CDR3 is TGTGCCAGCAGTGAGGGTCTAGTACCCGCCTACAATGAGCAGTTCTTC. This translates into CASSEGLVPAYNEQFF.

The V and J genes are TRBV5-1 and TRBJ2-5; 7 bases line up with TRBD1. Per the germline V gene, CDR1 is SGHRS and CDR2 is YFSETQ. This CDR3 spans 16 amino acids. V lost 5 bases to trimming and J lost 3 bases; unmatched junction nucleotides: 13. CDR3 in amino acids: CASRFTHKQGEETQYF. The DNA for the CDR3 is TGCGCCAGCAGATTCACCCACAAGCAGGGGGAAGAGACCCAGTACTTC.

The chain is built from TRBV24-1 and TRBJ2-1; D is unclear. The CDR3 runs 12 residues. Trimming pared 3 bases from V and 9 bases from J, leaving 8 bases between. Germline loops: CDR1 KGHDR, CDR2 SFDVKD. CDR3 residues: CATSDIGLEQFF. CDR3 in DNA: TGTGCCACCAGTGATATTGGCCTTGAGCAGTTCTTC.

V is TRBV4-1 and J is TRBJ1-1; D ambiguous. In germline, CDR1 is MGHRA, CDR2 YSYEKL. The CDR3 has 13 residues. Trimming took off 5 bases at V and 4 bases at J, with 11 bases between the two ends. CDR3 coding DNA: TGCGCCAGCAGCTCACCGAGCGGCACTGAAGCTTTCTTT. Translating gives CASSSPSGTEAFF.

The chain has TRBV2 and TRBJ2-7, with 13 nucleotides matching TRBD2. The J segment lost 2 bases and the V segment lost 6 bases, leaving 19 bases of the junction unmatched. The CDR3 is 20 residues long. In germline, CDR1 is SNHLY, CDR2 FYNNEI. CDR3 in amino acids: CASSPGGLAGATALPYEQYF. The CDR3 bases are TGTGCCAGCAGCCCAGGCGGACTAGCGGGAGCTACTGCCTTACCCTACGAGCAGTACTTC. The full variable domain, rest sourced from reference TRBV2 and TRBJ2-7, is EPEVTQTPSHQVTQMGQEVILRCVPISNHLYFYWYRQILGQKVEFLVSFYNNEISEKSEIFDDQFSVERPDGSNFTLKIRSTKLEDSAMYFCASSPGGLAGATALPYEQYFGPGTRLTVT.